A selection of T cell receptor beta chains follows, all from one sample in a study of blood T cell repertoires in COVID-19. The assay was immunoSEQ multiplex PCR, and TCRdb's table has in-frame clones only and misses some. This table has 250,000 to 400,000 clones, about 89% appearing once. The specimen sequenced was PBMCs or T cells enriched from blood (not recorded which). These receptors were collected from a man aged 55 to 70 who had recovered from COVID-19. CDR3s include the opening cysteine and the closing phenylalanine or tryptophan. The order of the fields is CDR3 DNA, CDR3 protein, J gene, V gene, clone size, D gene. A D gene is named only where the DNA matches it firmly. Clone size appears in some rows only: once, few, many, or a class for an expanded clone.

DNA: TGTGCCAGTAGTATAAAACTGAATCAGCCCCAGCATTTT
CDR3: CASSIKLNQPQHF
J: TRBJ1-5
V: TRBV19
size: .
D: .

DNA: TGTGCCAGCAGCTTAAGGTCGTCGGGTAGCACAGATACGCAGTATTTT
CDR3: CASSLRSSGSTDTQYF
J: TRBJ2-3
V: TRBV7-3
size: .
D: .

DNA: TGTGCCAGCAGCCCAGGACTAGCGGCACACTACGAGCAGTACTTC
CDR3: CASSPGLAAHYEQYF
J: TRBJ2-7
V: TRBV5-6
size: .
D: TRBD2

DNA: TGTGCCAGCAGCGTCACAACTCCTAGCGGGGGTACTACGGAGCAGTACTTC
CDR3: CASSVTTPSGGTTEQYF
J: TRBJ2-7
V: TRBV7-3
size: once
D: TRBD2

DNA: TGTGCCAGCAGTTTCAATCCAACAGGGGCTAACTATGGCTACACCTTC
CDR3: CASSFNPTGANYGYTF
J: TRBJ1-2
V: TRBV6-6
size: .
D: TRBD1

DNA: TGTGCCAGCAGCCCCTGGGGACTAGCCGGGGTCAAAAACATTCAGTACTTC
CDR3: CASSPWGLAGVKNIQYF
J: TRBJ2-4
V: TRBV3-1/TRBV3-2
size: .
D: TRBD2

DNA: TGTGCCAGCACTAGGACTAGCGAACGTTACGAGCAGTACTTC
CDR3: CASTRTSERYEQYF
J: TRBJ2-7
V: TRBV6-6
size: .
D: TRBD2

DNA: TGCGCCAGCAACAGGGGGTCGAACACCGGGGAGCTGTTTTTT
CDR3: CASNRGSNTGELFF
J: TRBJ2-2
V: TRBV5-1
size: .
D: TRBD1

DNA: TGTGCCAGTGGACTAGAGAACACCGGGGAGCTGTTTTTT
CDR3: CASGLENTGELFF
J: TRBJ2-2
V: TRBV2
size: .
D: TRBD2

DNA: TGTGCCAGCAGCAAAAGGGGCGGGACAGCACCATCAATGTTCCATTTT
CDR3: CASSKRGGTAPSMFHF
J: TRBJ1-5
V: TRBV6-2/TRBV6-3
size: once
D: TRBD1

DNA: TGCGCCAGCAGCTTGGAGGTCCGGGGGGTGCAAGAGACCCAGTACTTC
CDR3: CASSLEVRGVQETQYF
J: TRBJ2-5
V: TRBV5-1
size: .
D: TRBD2

DNA: TGCGCCAGCAGTGAGCAGGCGACATCTCCTTATCCTTCCACTGAAGCTTTCTTT
CDR3: CASSEQATSPYPSTEAFF
J: TRBJ1-1
V: TRBV10-1
size: .
D: .

DNA: TGTGCCAGCAGCCAAGACGGGAATTATCAGTTCTTC
CDR3: CASSQDGNYQFF
J: TRBJ2-1
V: TRBV3-1/TRBV3-2
size: .
D: .

DNA: TGTGCCAGCAGCGTAGGAGGTACCTCGAGCAAAAACATTCAGTACTTC
CDR3: CASSVGGTSSKNIQYF
J: TRBJ2-4
V: TRBV9
size: .
D: .

DNA: TGTGCCACCAGTGATTCACTAGCGGGGTCCTACAATGAGCAGTTCTTC
CDR3: CATSDSLAGSYNEQFF
J: TRBJ2-1
V: TRBV24-1
size: .
D: TRBD2

DNA: TGTGCCAGCAACCGACAGGGGATAGGCACAGATACGCAGTATTTT
CDR3: CASNRQGIGTDTQYF
J: TRBJ2-3
V: TRBV14
size: .
D: TRBD1

DNA: TGCGCCAGCAGTGAGCCAGGGCTGAGCTCCTACAATGAGCAGTTCTTC
CDR3: CASSEPGLSSYNEQFF
J: TRBJ2-1
V: TRBV10-2
size: .
D: .

DNA: TGTGCCAGCAGTTCCAGCGGGAGCGAGCAGTACTTC
CDR3: CASSSSGSEQYF
J: TRBJ2-7
V: TRBV12-3/TRBV12-4
size: once
D: TRBD2

DNA: TGCGCCAGCAGTTCAGGGGGCGCAGGCACAGATACGCAGTATTTT
CDR3: CASSSGGAGTDTQYF
J: TRBJ2-3
V: TRBV10-1
size: few
D: TRBD1

DNA: TGCGCCAGCAGCCAAAGCCCTAGCGGGTACAATGAGCAGTTCTTC
CDR3: CASSQSPSGYNEQFF
J: TRBJ2-1
V: TRBV4-1
size: once
D: TRBD2

DNA: TGTGCCACCAGTGATGCCGCTGTTGCCGGGGGGAACTATGGCTACACCTTC
CDR3: CATSDAAVAGGNYGYTF
J: TRBJ1-2
V: TRBV24-1
size: .
D: .

DNA: TGTGCCAGCTCGCGGACAGGGGGAAACACCGGGGAGCTGTTTTTT
CDR3: CASSRTGGNTGELFF
J: TRBJ2-2
V: TRBV6-5
size: few
D: TRBD1

DNA: TGCGCCAGCAGCTCCCAGGGGGCGATCCATGAGCAGTTCTTC
CDR3: CASSSQGAIHEQFF
J: TRBJ2-1
V: TRBV5-1
size: .
D: TRBD1

DNA: TGTGCCAGCAGTGAAGCATCCCAAATTTATTCACCCCTCCACTTT
CDR3: CASSEASQIYSPLHF
J: TRBJ1-6
V: TRBV2
size: .
D: .

DNA: TGTGCCAGCAGCTCGCGGTCCCGCGGGGTCCCAGATACGCAGTATTTT
CDR3: CASSSRSRGVPDTQYF
J: TRBJ2-3
V: TRBV9
size: .
D: .

DNA: TGTGCCAGCAGCCCGGTAGACAGGGGAAACAATGAGCAGTTCTTC
CDR3: CASSPVDRGNNEQFF
J: TRBJ2-1
V: TRBV7-9
size: .
D: TRBD1

DNA: TGTGCCAGCAGCTTAGGTGACAGATACGAGCAGTACTTC
CDR3: CASSLGDRYEQYF
J: TRBJ2-7
V: TRBV11-2
size: .
D: .

DNA: TGTGCCAGCTCACCCCAGGGACTCAAGAGGAACTATGGCTACACCTTC
CDR3: CASSPQGLKRNYGYTF
J: TRBJ1-2
V: TRBV18
size: .
D: .

DNA: TGTGCCAGCGGACCTAAACGACAGGCTCGCCAAGAGACCCAGTACTTC
CDR3: CASGPKRQARQETQYF
J: TRBJ2-5
V: TRBV27
size: .
D: .

DNA: TGTGCTAGTCGGCGCGGGCCTGCCAGCCCTACTAATTCACCCCTCCACTTT
CDR3: CASRRGPASPTNSPLHF
J: TRBJ1-6
V: TRBV12-5
size: .
D: .

DNA: TGTGCCAGCTCACCACGGAGTATAAAACTAACTAGCACAGATACGCAGTATTTT
CDR3: CASSPRSIKLTSTDTQYF
J: TRBJ2-3
V: TRBV18
size: .
D: .

DNA: TGTGCCAGCAGTTTAGCCCCCAGGGGGGACACTGAAGCTTTCTTT
CDR3: CASSLAPRGDTEAFF
J: TRBJ1-1
V: TRBV28
size: .
D: TRBD1

DNA: TGTGCCAGCATCCCTCAGGGCGGGATGGGCTCCAAGTACTTC
CDR3: CASIPQGGMGSKYF
J: TRBJ2-7
V: TRBV7-9
size: once
D: .

DNA: TGTGCCAGCAGTTTAAGTGGAGCTGGAAACACCATATATTTT
CDR3: CASSLSGAGNTIYF
J: TRBJ1-3
V: TRBV28
size: .
D: .

DNA: TGCAGCGTTCATGGCGGATCCAGCTCCTACAATGAGCAGTTCTTC
CDR3: CSVHGGSSSYNEQFF
J: TRBJ2-1
V: TRBV29-1
size: .
D: .

DNA: TGTGCCAGCAGTGAAGTACCGGACAGTTATTCACCCCTCCACTTT
CDR3: CASSEVPDSYSPLHF
J: TRBJ1-6
V: TRBV6-1
size: .
D: .

DNA: TGTGCCAGCAGCCCCGAATGGACAGAAGAGACCCAGTACTTC
CDR3: CASSPEWTEETQYF
J: TRBJ2-5
V: TRBV6-5
size: .
D: .

DNA: TGTGCCAGCAGTTTAAACCGGGGCAGGGGAGTTTATAATTCACCCCTCCACTTT
CDR3: CASSLNRGRGVYNSPLHF
J: TRBJ1-6
V: TRBV27
size: .
D: .

DNA: TGTGCCAGCAGCTTGGCCGCCGGGAATTCACCCCTCCACTTT
CDR3: CASSLAAGNSPLHF
J: TRBJ1-6
V: TRBV5-8
size: .
D: .